Detailed here is one T cell receptor (beta chain). Its antigen remains unknown. This record comes from a study of shared clonotypes between healthy human individuals. Study information: CD4 naive and memory got three plates each, CD8 naive two, CD8 memory one.

Study-wide results and caveats: Larger estimated richness was generally seen in naive subsets than in memory subsets.

With V trimmed by 5 bases and J by 2 bases, 4 bases remained unmatched. The CDR3 loop spans 14 amino acids. Germline lookup yields CDR1 SNHLY and CDR2 FYNNEI. TCRdb keeps only in-frame clones here, not all; method: immunoSEQ multiplex PCR. The sample holds hundreds of thousands of clones, 95% to 97% seen once. The donors, healthy adults who were HIV-negative, had experienced no recent acute infections or vaccinations. The source material was memory CD8+ T cells sorted from blood. Subset specified: CD45RO+ cells pooled with CCR7-negative TemRA cells. This receptor was identified in a man aged 25-40 years in good health. The V and J genes are TRBV2 and TRBJ2-7, with 9 bases aligning to TRBD1. DNA of the CDR3: TGTGCCAGCAGTAAAAGGACAGGGGCCTACGAGCAGTACTTC. It yields the protein CASSKRTGAYEQYF. The complete variable domain, with remaining parts taken from reference TRBV2 and TRBJ2-7, reads EPEVTQTPSHQVTQMGQEVILRCVPISNHLYFYWYRQILGQKVEFLVSFYNNEISEKSEIFDDQFSVERPDGSNFTLKIRSTKLEDSAMYFCASSKRTGAYEQYFGPGTRLTVT.